The 13 T cell receptor beta chains reported below all come from one sample, sequenced in a study of PD-L1 blockade in urothelial cancer (dated by TCRdb to about 2017). Receptors were amplified or captured by the immunoSEQ multiplex PCR assay. This is the immuneACCESS table as TCRdb keeps it, with only in-frame sequences that have V and J called. A part of the clones is gone; compared with another copy, unresolved V genes explain less than half, and the rest is unexplained. The sample profile shows about 50,000 clones; approximately 79% of them were found once. The biggest ten clones account for roughly 2.9% of the sample. The time point label corresponds to: pretreatment peripheral blood. This material consisted of PBMCs, taken around atezolizumab (anti-PD-L1) treatment. The receptors originated from a man aged 70 or older with urothelial cancer.

The V and J genes are TRBV5-6 and TRBJ1-4; D remains ambiguous. The V gene lost 1 base and the J gene lost 2 bases, with 3 bases spanning the gap. Germline V gene data show CDR1 as SGHDT and CDR2 as YYEEEE. The CDR3 length is 13 residues. The CDR3 DNA sequence: TGTGCCAGCAGCTTGCCTACTAATGAAAAACTGTTTTTT. Protein product: CASSLPTNEKLFF.

The rearrangement links TRBV5-1 to TRBJ2-5, with 7 bases matching TRBD2. V gave up 0 bases and J gave up 5 bases; unmatched junction bases: 10. The CDR3 runs 16 residues. Germline V CDR1 and CDR2: SGHRS, YFSETQ. CDR3 loop: CASSLGGGLRAETQYF. For the CDR3, the DNA is TGCGCCAGCAGCTTGGGGGGAGGGCTCCGGGCCGAGACCCAGTACTTC.

The rearrangement uses TRBV4-3 and TRBJ1-2; D possibly corresponds to TRBD1 (6 bases). This CDR3 has 16 residues. V lost 1 base and J lost 8, with 20 bases in between. Germline V gives CDR1 LGHNA, CDR2 YSLEER. CDR3 nucleotides: TGCGCCAGCAGCCAAGCCTCCCCCGGGGGGCGTGGGGGCTACACCTTC. This encodes CASSQASPGGRGGYTF.

The V call is TRBV28, the J call TRBJ2-5; 12 bases agree with TRBD2. Trimming cost V 8 bases and J 0 bases; bases outside gene matches: 1. In germline, CDR1 is MDHEN, CDR2 SYDVKM. The CDR3 length is 14 residues. The CDR3 spells CASLAGGNQETQYF. The CDR3 DNA reads as TGTGCCAGCCTAGCGGGAGGGAACCAAGAGACCCAGTACTTC.

This clone appeared a few times. The gene calls are TRBV4-1 and TRBJ2-1, with 11 bases fitting TRBD2. The length of the CDR3 is 16 residues. J lost 4 bases, V lost 5 bases, and 7 bases had no gene match. Germline V lookup: CDR1 MGHRA, CDR2 YSYEKL. DNA for the CDR3: TGCGCCAGCAGCAACCCCGGGACTAGCGGATACAATGAGCAGTTCTTC. It specifies CASSNPGTSGYNEQFF.

The V gene is TRBV6-5, the J gene TRBJ2-7; D gene uncertain. V dropped 5 bases and J dropped 2 bases, with 4 bases sitting between them. This CDR3 spans 11 amino acids. In germline, CDR1 is MNHEY, CDR2 SVGAGI. The CDR3: CASSTAYEQYF. CDR3 sequence (DNA): TGTGCCAGCAGTACAGCCTACGAGCAGTACTTC.

The CDR3 nucleotides read TGTGCCAGTAGTCCCTCTACAGCAGCAACTAATGAAAAACTGTTTTTT. Translating it yields CASSPSTAATNEKLFF. The chain has TRBV19 and TRBJ1-4, with D unresolved. The CDR3 length is 16 residues. Germline loops: CDR1 LNHDA, CDR2 SQIVND (reference sequence). V was pared by 5 bases and J by 0 bases, with 13 bases between.

The chain uses TRBV12-5 and TRBJ2-3; no clear D gene. V lost 6 bases and J 4 bases, leaving 5 bases between the germline ends. The CDR3 contains 11 residues. Germline CDR1 is LGHNT and CDR2 is FRNRAP. CDR3 sequence (DNA): TGTGCTAGTGGATATGCAGATACGCAGTATTTT. Protein product: CASGYADTQYF.

V and J are TRBV25-1 and TRBJ1-3; possibly TRBD1 for D (5 bases). The germline V gene has CDR1 MGHDK and CDR2 SYGVNS. V was shortened by 3 bases and J by 4 bases, with 13 bases between the two germline ends. The CDR3 sequence is 15 residues long. The CDR3 DNA reads as TGTGCCAGCAGTGACTACCTGACAGCGGGAAACACCATATATTTT. Protein: CASSDYLTAGNTIYF.

This clone appeared a few times. The chain links TRBV27 to TRBJ2-7; D perhaps matches TRBD1 (5 bases). Trimming shortened V by 3 bases and J by 5 bases, and 17 bases separated the two germline ends. From germline, CDR1 is MNHEY and CDR2 SMNVEV (reference sequence). The CDR3 sequence is 15 residues long. As DNA, the CDR3 is TGTGCCAGCAGTTTGGCCTTTTTAGGGGCCCACGAGCAGTACTTC. Translated, it gives CASSLAFLGAHEQYF.

A few counts support this clone. J is TRBJ2-5 and V is TRBV25-1; 16 nucleotides line up with TRBD2. The CDR3 contains 16 residues. With 2 bases clipped from V and 5 bases from J, the junction kept 2 bases outside the gene matches. From germline, CDR1 is MGHDK and CDR2 SYGVNS. CDR3 bases: TGTGCCAGCAGTGAAGGGACTAGCGGGAGGGCCGAGACCCAGTACTTC. As protein: CASSEGTSGRAETQYF. The full variable domain, rest sourced from reference TRBV25-1 and TRBJ2-5, is EADIYQTPRYLVIGTGKKITLECSQTMGHDKMYWYQQDPGMELHLIHYSYGVNSTEKGDLSSESTVSRIRTEHFPLTLESARPSHTSQYLCASSEGTSGRAETQYFGPGTRLLVL.

The chain has TRBV7-2 and TRBJ2-2; D is perhaps TRBD1 (6 bases). The V gene lost 2 bases and the J gene lost 1 base, with 11 bases spanning the gap. The CDR3 spans 16 residues. Germline loops: CDR1 SGHTA, CDR2 FQGNSA. The CDR3 DNA reads TGTGCCAGCAGCTTAAGTGCGACAGGGAACACCGGGGAGCTGTTTTTT. Translation: CASSLSATGNTGELFF.

This chain links TRBV27 with TRBJ1-2, with 9 bases lining up with TRBD1. The V gene's germline CDR1 is MNHEY and CDR2 SMNVEV (reference sequence). This CDR3 has 15 amino acids. V shed 3 bases, J shed 4 bases, and the junction held 6 bases outside the gene matches. The CDR3 bases are TGTGCCAGCAGTTTGGCTGGACAGGGGCCCTATGGCTACACCTTC. It translates to CASSLAGQGPYGYTF.